This TCR beta chain was documented in a study of PD-L1 blockade in urothelial cancer. Background on the study: Every 3 weeks, patients received intravenous atezolizumab 1,200 mg, beginning 2014. At 3 weeks after treatment start (second dose) and again at 6 weeks, blood was analyzed.

V was shortened by 0 bases and J by 0 bases, with 8 bases between the two germline ends. CDR3 length: 15 residues. Germline V gene data show CDR1 as MNHEY and CDR2 as SVGAGI. Clones were read by immunoSEQ multiplex PCR, and TCRdb kept only the in-frame ones, dropping some. This table holds some 67,000 clones, less than 90% found once. The genes are TRBV6-5 and TRBJ1-2; D not resolved. The starting material was PBMCs, obtained around atezolizumab (anti-PD-L1) treatment. The sequence came from a man aged 60 to 69 with urothelial cancer. The CDR3 region has the DNA TGTGCCAGCAGTTACTCGGAGGGAGCTAACTATGGCTACACCTTC. Translated: CASSYSEGANYGYTF.